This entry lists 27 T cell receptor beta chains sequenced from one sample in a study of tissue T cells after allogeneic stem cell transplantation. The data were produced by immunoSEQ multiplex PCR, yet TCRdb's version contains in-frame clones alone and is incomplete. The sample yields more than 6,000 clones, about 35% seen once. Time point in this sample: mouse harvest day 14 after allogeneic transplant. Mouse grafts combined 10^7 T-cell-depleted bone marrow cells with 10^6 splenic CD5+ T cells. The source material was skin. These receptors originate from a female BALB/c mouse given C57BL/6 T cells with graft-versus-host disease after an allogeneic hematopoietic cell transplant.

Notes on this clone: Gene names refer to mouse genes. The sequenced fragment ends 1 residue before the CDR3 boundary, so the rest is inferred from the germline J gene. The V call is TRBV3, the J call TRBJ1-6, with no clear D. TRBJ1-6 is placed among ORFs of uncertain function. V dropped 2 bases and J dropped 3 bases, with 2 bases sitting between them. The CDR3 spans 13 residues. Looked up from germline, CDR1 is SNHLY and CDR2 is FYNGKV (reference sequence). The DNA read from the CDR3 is TGTGCCAGCAGCTTAAGCTATAATTCGCCCCTCTAC. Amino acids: CASSLSYNSPLY. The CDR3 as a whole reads CASSLSYNSPLYF.

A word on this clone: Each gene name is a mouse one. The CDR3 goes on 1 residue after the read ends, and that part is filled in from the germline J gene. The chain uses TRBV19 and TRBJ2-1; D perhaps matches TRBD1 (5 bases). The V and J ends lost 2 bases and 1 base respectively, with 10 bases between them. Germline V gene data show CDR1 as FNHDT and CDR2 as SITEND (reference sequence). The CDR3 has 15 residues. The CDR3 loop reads CASSIPDRNYAEQFF. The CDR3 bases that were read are TGTGCCAGCAGTATCCCTGACAGAAACTATGCTGAGCAGTTC.

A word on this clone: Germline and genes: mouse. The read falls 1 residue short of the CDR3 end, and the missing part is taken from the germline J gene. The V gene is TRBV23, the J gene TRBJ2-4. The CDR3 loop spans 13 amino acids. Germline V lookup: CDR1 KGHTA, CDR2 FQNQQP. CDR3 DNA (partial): TGCTCCAGCAGTCAAAGCCGTCAAAACACCTTGTAC. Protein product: CSSSQSRQNTLY. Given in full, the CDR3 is CSSSQSRQNTLYF.

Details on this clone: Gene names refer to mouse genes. The CDR3 spells CASSRRGANTEVFF. CDR3 DNA, as far as it was read: TGTGCCAGCAGTCGGAGGGGGGCGAACACAGAAGTCTTC. The genes are TRBV26 and TRBJ1-1; possible D gene TRBD1, 6 bases. The CDR3 is cut off 1 residue early in the read; its end comes from the germline J gene. CDR1 and CDR2 (germline): KGHPV, FQNQEV (reference sequence). V was clipped by 4 bases and J by 1 base, with 10 bases between them. The CDR3 spans 14 residues.

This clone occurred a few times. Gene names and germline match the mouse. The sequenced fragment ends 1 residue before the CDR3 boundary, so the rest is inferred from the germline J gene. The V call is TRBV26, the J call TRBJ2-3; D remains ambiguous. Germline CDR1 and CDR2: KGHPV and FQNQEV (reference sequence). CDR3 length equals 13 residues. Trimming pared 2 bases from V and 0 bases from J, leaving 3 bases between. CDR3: CASSLPSAETLYF. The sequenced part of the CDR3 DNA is TGTGCCAGCAGTCTGCCTAGTGCAGAAACGCTGTAT. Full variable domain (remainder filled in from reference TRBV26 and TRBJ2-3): NSKVIQTPRYLVKGQGQKAKMRCIPEKGHPVVFWYQQNKNNEFKFLINFQNQEVLQQIDMTEKRFSAECPSNSPCSLEIQSSEAGDSALYLCASSLPSAETLYFGSGTRLTVL.

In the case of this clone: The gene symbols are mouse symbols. CDR3 sequence reads: CASSLRTGGTEVFF. CDR3 DNA, as far as it was read: TGTGCCAGCAGTCTGCGGACAGGGGGCACAGAAGTCTTC. The chain combines TRBV26 with TRBJ1-1; 10 nucleotides agree with TRBD1. The read halts 1 residue ahead of the CDR3 end, with the missing end drawn from the germline J gene. The CDR3 is 14 amino acids. The V and J ends lost 2 bases and 4 bases, in that order; junction bases with no gene match: 1. Germline lookup yields CDR1 KGHPV and CDR2 FQNQEV (reference sequence).

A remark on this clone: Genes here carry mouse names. The CDR3 DNA, read in part, is TGTGCCAGCAGCGGCACAGCAAACTCCGACTACACC. It translates to CASSGTANSDYT. The entire CDR3 reads CASSGTANSDYTF. The rearrangement links TRBV2 to TRBJ1-2; D ambiguous. The read halts 1 residue ahead of the CDR3 end, with the missing end drawn from the germline J gene. The V and J ends lost 5 bases and 0 bases respectively, with 7 bases between them. This CDR3 has 13 residues. Per germline, CDR1 LGHNA and CDR2 YSYQKL.

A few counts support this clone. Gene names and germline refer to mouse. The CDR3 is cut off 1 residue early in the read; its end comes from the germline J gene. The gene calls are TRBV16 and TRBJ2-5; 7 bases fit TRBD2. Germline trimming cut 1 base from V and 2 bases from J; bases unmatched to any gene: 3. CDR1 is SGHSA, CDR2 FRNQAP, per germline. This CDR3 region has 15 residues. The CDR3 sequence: CASSLALGVQDTQYF. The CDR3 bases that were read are TGTGCAAGCAGCTTAGCCCTGGGGGTCCAAGACACCCAGTAC.

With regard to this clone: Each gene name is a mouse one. This CDR3 reads CASSLDGNTLYF. The CDR3 DNA, read in part, is TGTGCCAGCAGTCTGGATGGAAATACGCTCTAT. The chain joins TRBV26 to TRBJ1-3; D is unresolved. The read ends 1 residue shy of where the CDR3 ends; the end is completed using the germline J gene. Germline lookup yields CDR1 KGHPV and CDR2 FQNQEV (reference sequence). Trimming took 2 bases from V and 3 from J, leaving 2 bases between them. The CDR3 contains 12 residues.

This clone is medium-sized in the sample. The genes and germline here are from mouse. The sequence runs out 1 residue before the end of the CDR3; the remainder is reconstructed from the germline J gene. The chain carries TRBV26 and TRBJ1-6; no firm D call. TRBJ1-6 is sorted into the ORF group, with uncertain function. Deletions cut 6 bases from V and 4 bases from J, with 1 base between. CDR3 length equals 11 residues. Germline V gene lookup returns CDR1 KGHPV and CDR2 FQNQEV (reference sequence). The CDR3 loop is CASRYNSPLYF. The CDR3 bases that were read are TGTGCCAGCAGGTATAATTCGCCCCTCTAC.

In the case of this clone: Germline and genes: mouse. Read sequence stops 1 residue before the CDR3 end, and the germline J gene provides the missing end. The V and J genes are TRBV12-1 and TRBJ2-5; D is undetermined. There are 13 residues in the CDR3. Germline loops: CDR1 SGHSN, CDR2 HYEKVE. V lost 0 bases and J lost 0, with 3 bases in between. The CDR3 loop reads CASSLGNQDTQYF. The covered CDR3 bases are TGTGCCAGCTCTCTCGGCAACCAAGACACCCAGTAC.

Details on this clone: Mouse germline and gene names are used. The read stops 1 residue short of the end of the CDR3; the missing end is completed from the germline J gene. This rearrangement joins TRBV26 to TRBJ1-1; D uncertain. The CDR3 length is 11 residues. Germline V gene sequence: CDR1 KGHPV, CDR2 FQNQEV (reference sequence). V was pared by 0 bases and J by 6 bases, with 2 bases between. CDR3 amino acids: CASSLSSEVFF. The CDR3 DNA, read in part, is TGTGCCAGCAGTCTGTCTTCAGAAGTCTTC.

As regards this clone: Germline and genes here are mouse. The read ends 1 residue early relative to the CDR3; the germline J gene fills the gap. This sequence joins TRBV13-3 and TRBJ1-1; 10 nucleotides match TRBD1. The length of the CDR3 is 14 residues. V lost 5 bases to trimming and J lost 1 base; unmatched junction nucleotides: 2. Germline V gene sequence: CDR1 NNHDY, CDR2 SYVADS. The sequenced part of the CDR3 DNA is TGTGCCAGCAGCCGACAGGGGGCGAACACAGAAGTCTTC. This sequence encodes CASSRQGANTEVF. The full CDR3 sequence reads CASSRQGANTEVFF.

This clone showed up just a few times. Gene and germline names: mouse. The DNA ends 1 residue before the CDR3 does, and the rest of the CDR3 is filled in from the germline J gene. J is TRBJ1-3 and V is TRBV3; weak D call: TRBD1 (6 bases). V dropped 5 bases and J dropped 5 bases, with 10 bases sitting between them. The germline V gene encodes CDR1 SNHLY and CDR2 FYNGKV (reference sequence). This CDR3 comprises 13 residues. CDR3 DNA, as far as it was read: TGTGCCAGCAGCCCCCGGGACAGAAATACGCTCTAT. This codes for CASSPRDRNTLY. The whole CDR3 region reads CASSPRDRNTLYF.

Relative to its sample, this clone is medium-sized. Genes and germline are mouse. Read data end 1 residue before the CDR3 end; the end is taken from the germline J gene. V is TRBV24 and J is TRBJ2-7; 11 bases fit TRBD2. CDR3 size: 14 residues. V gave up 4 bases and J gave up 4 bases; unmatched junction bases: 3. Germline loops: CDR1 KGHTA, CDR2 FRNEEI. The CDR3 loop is CASSHGTGGYEQYF. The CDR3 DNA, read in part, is TGTGCCAGCAGTCACGGGACTGGGGGTTATGAACAGTAC.

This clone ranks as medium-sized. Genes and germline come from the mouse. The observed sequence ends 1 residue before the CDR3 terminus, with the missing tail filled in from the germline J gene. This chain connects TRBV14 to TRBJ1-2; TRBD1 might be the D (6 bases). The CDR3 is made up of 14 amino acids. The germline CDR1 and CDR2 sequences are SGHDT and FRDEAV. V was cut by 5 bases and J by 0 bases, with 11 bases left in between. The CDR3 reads CASSLGQSNSDYTF. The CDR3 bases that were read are TGTGCCAGCAGCCTGGGACAATCAAACTCCGACTACACC.

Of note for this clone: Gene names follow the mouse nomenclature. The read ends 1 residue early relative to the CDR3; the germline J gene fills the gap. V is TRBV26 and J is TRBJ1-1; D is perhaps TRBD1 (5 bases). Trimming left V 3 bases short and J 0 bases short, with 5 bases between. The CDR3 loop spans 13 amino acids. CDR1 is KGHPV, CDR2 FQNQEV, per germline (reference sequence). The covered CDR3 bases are TGTGCCAGCAGTCTACAGGCAAACACAGAAGTCTTC. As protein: CASSLQANTEVF. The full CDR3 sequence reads CASSLQANTEVFF.

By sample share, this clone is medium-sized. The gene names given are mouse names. The CDR3 loop is CASSDWGSANSDYTF. Incomplete CDR3 DNA: TGTGCCAGCAGTGATTGGGGGAGTGCAAACTCCGACTACACC. The chain has TRBV13-3 and TRBJ1-2, with a tentative D call TRBD1 (5 bases). From the germline J gene comes the end of the CDR3, since the read stops 1 residue before it. CDR1 NNHDY and CDR2 SYVADS come from the germline V gene. The CDR3 covers 15 residues. V was shortened by 1 base and J by 0 bases, with 10 bases between the two germline ends.

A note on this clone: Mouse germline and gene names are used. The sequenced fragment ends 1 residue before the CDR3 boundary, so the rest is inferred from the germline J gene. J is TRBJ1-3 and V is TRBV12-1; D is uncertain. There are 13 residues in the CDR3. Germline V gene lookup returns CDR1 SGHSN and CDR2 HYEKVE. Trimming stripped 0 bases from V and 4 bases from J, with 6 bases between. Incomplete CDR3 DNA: TGTGCCAGCTCTCTCGACCCAGGAAATACGCTCTAT. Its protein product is CASSLDPGNTLY. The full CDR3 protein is CASSLDPGNTLYF. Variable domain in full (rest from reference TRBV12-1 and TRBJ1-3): DSGVVQSPRHIIKEKGGRSVLTCIPISGHSNVVWYQQTLGKELKFLIQHYEKVERDKGFLPSRFSVQQFDDYHSEMNMSALELEDSAMYFCASSLDPGNTLYFGEGSRLIVV.

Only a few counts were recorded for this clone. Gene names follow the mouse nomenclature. The sequenced part of the CDR3 DNA is TGTGCCAGCAGCCCCCGCAGCTATGAACAGTAC. Translating it yields CASSPRSYEQY. The entire CDR3 is CASSPRSYEQYF. The rearrangement joins TRBV3 to TRBJ2-7; no definite D call. The CDR3 end falls 1 residue outside the read, so it is completed with the germline J gene. The CDR3 is made up of 12 amino acids. Germline CDR1 and CDR2: SNHLY and FYNGKV (reference sequence). Trimming removed 5 bases from V and 3 bases from J, with 8 bases in between.

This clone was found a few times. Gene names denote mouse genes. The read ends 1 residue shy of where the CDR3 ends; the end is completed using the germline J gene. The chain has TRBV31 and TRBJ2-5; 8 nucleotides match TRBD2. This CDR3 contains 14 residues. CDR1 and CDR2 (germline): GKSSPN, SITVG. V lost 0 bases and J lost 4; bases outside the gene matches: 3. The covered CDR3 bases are TGTGCCTGGAGTCTAGGCTGGGGGGAAGACACCCAGTAC. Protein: CAWSLGWGEDTQY. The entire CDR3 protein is CAWSLGWGEDTQYF.

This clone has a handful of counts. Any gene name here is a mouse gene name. The CDR3 spells CASSFLGGIAETLYF. The DNA read from the CDR3 is TGTGCCAGCAGTTTTCTGGGGGGGATTGCAGAAACGCTGTAT. This rearrangement joins TRBV15 to TRBJ2-3; TRBD2 matches at 9 bases. Read sequence stops 1 residue before the CDR3 end, and the germline J gene provides the missing end. V gave up 3 bases and J gave up 2 bases; unmatched junction bases: 3. This CDR3 has 15 amino acids. Germline CDR1 and CDR2: SGHND and FRSKSL.

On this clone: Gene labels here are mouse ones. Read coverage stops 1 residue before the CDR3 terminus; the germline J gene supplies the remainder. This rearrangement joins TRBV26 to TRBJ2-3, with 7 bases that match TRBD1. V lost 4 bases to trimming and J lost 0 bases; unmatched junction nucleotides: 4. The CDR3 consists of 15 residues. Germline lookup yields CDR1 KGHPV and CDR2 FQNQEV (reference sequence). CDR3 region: CASSPTGSSAETLYF. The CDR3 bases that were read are TGTGCCAGCAGTCCGACAGGGTCTAGTGCAGAAACGCTGTAT.

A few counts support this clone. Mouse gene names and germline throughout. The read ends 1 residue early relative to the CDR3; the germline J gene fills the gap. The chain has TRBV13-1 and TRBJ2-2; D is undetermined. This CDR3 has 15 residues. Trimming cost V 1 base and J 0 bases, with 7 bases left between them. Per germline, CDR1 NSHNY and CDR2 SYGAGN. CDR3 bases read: TGTGCCAGCAGTGATTGGCAGGCAAACACCGGGCAGCTCTAC. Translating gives CASSDWQANTGQLY. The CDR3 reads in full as CASSDWQANTGQLYF.

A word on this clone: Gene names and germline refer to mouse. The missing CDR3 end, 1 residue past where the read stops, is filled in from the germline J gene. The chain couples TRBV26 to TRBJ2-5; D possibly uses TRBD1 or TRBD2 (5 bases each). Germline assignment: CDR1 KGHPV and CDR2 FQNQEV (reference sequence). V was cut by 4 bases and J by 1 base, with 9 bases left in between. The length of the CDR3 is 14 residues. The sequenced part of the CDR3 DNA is TGTGCCAGCAGTCCACCGGGACACCAAGACACCCAGTAC. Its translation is CASSPPGHQDTQY. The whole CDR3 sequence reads CASSPPGHQDTQYF.

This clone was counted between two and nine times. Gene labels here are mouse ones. Partial CDR3 DNA: TGTGCCAGCAGCCTCAGGGGGCTTTCCAACGAAAGATTATTT. Translated: CASSLRGLSNERLF. The whole CDR3 is CASSLRGLSNERLFF. This chain joins TRBV26 and TRBJ1-4; 8 nucleotides line up with TRBD1. The read finishes 1 residue shy of the CDR3 end, and the germline J gene is used to complete it. This CDR3 region has 15 residues. V was clipped by 6 bases and J by 0 bases; unmatched bases: 3. Germline V gene lookup returns CDR1 KGHPV and CDR2 FQNQEV (reference sequence).

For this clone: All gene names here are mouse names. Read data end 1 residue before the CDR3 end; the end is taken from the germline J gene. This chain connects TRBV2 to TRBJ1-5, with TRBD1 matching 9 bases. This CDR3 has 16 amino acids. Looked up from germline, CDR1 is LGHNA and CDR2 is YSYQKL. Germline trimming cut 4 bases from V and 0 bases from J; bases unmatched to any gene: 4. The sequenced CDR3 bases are TGTGCCAGCAGCCGCCGGGACAGGGATAACAACCAGGCTCCGCTT. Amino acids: CASSRRDRDNNQAPL. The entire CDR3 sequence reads CASSRRDRDNNQAPLF.